One and the same sample provided the 20 T cell receptor beta chains below, sequenced in a study of T cells in Graves' hyperthyroidism and ophthalmopathy (dated by TCRdb to between 2018 and 2020). Library construction relied on multiplex PCR. Sequencing was carried out with an Illumina HiSeq 2000. The TCR beta CDR3 regions were amplified from RNA transcripts. A first-round RT-PCR of the TCR CDR3 used the HTBI primer set with the Qiagen OneStep RT-PCR kit. TCRdb itself trimmed the public reads at Q25 with fastp, ran MiXCR and retained productive beta chains. Rows are unified per CDR3 protein, each entry keeping the most common DNA and genes. This sample holds around 370,000 distinct CDR3 sequences; around a sixth were observed only once. The ten largest clones represent 40% to 45% of the sample. What was sequenced was blood. The origin of the receptors is a man between 18 and 35 years old with Graves' ophthalmopathy.

At least ten counts were recorded for this clonotype. The rearrangement joins TRBV5-1 to TRBJ1-1; D unclear. The CDR3 contains 13 residues. The V gene lost 4 bases and the J gene lost 5 bases, with 12 bases spanning the gap. Germline CDR1 SGHRS, CDR2 YFSETQ. CDR3 residues: CASSPVTRTEAFF. The CDR3 DNA sequence: TGCGCCAGCAGCCCGGTGACGCGGACTGAAGCTTTCTTT.

This chain uses TRBV7-6 with TRBJ1-1; D unresolved. The germline gives CDR1 SGHVS, CDR2 FNYEAQ. Trimming cost V 0 bases and J 5 bases, with 10 bases left between them. The CDR3 is made up of 14 amino acids. The CDR3, as DNA: TGTGCCAGCAGCTTAGCAGGGCCAACTACTGAAGCTTTCTTT. Protein sequence: CASSLAGPTTEAFF.

This chain uses TRBV20-1 with TRBJ2-7, with 11 bases aligning to TRBD2. V was clipped by 3 bases and J by 2 bases; unmatched bases: 12. This CDR3 is 17 amino acids long. Germline CDR1 DFQATT, CDR2 SNEGSKA (reference sequence). CDR3 sequence: CSARAGASGGTPYEQYF. CDR3 nucleotide sequence: TGCAGTGCTAGGGCCGGAGCTAGCGGGGGGACACCCTACGAGCAGTACTTC.

The chain joins TRBV4-2 to TRBJ2-7, with 8 positions matching TRBD1. Germline CDR1 LGHNA, CDR2 YNFKEQ. The CDR3 contains 15 residues. Unmatched junction bases numbered 13, after V lost 9 bases and J lost 3 bases. CDR3 sequence: CASSIRTGTHYEQYF. The CDR3 region has the DNA TGTGCCAGTAGCATCCGGACAGGGACCCACTACGAGCAGTACTTC.

The chain couples TRBV10-3 to TRBJ2-7; D possibly corresponds to TRBD1 (6 bases). The CDR3 has 16 amino acids. Germline V gene sequence: CDR1 ENHRY, CDR2 SYGVKD. V lost 8 bases to trimming and J lost 2 bases, with 22 bases between them. The CDR3 DNA sequence: TGTGCCATCGTGATCTCGGGACAATGGACCCCCTACGAGCAGTACTTC. It encodes CAIVISGQWTPYEQYF.

This clonotype was found a few times. The V gene is TRBV24-1, the J gene TRBJ2-7, with a possible D match to TRBD1 (6 bases). From germline, CDR1 is KGHDR and CDR2 SFDVKD. This CDR3 spans 15 amino acids. Trimming left V 0 bases short and J 3 bases short, with 11 bases between. In DNA form, the CDR3 reads TGTGCCACCAGTGATTTGTCTCAGGGGATCTACGAGCAGTACTTC. This encodes CATSDLSQGIYEQYF.

There are a few counts of this clonotype. The gene calls are TRBV7-2 and TRBJ2-7, with 9 bases fitting TRBD1. J gave up 2 bases and V 2 bases, and 4 bases lay outside the gene matches. Germline-derived CDR1 and CDR2 are SGHTA and FQGNSA. The CDR3 consists of 15 residues. CDR3 region: CASSLYRGLTYEQYF. The CDR3 coding sequence is TGTGCCAGCAGCTTATACAGGGGGCTCACCTACGAGCAGTACTTC.

This clonotype was seen ten or more times. The chain combines TRBV12-3 or TRBV12-4 with TRBJ2-1, with D possibly matching TRBD2 (5 bases). The CDR3 loop spans 14 amino acids. The V gene lost 3 bases and the J gene lost 5 bases, with 11 bases spanning the gap. The CDR3 DNA reads TGTGCCAGCAGTTTTGAGGGCCGGAACAATGAGCAGTTCTTC. This sequence encodes CASSFEGRNNEQFF.

This clonotype was seen ten or more times. The V call is TRBV7-9, the J call TRBJ1-1; no firm D call. The CDR3 totals 14 residues. V lost 7 bases and J 4 bases, leaving 16 bases between the germline ends. CDR1 and CDR2 (germline): SEHNR, FQNEAQ (reference sequence). CDR3 bases: TGTGCCAGCACGGCTCTCGAGGGTGCCACTGAAGCTTTCTTT. Translating gives CASTALEGATEAFF.

This clonotype was seen a handful of times. The V and J genes are TRBV6-1 and TRBJ1-5; D not resolved. This CDR3 is 15 amino acids long. The germline gives CDR1 MNHNS, CDR2 SASEGT. Trimming left V 0 bases short and J 5 bases short, with 11 bases between. Here the CDR3 reads CASSEATQPYQPQHF. The CDR3 DNA reads as TGTGCCAGCAGTGAAGCCACGCAGCCCTATCAGCCCCAGCATTTT.

This clonotype was seen at least ten times. V usage is TRBV7-2 and J usage is TRBJ1-2; TRBD1 matches at 7 bases. This CDR3 region has 12 residues. V lost 6 bases to trimming and J lost 9 bases; unmatched junction nucleotides: 7. Germline V lookup: CDR1 SGHTA, CDR2 FQGNSA. The CDR3 region is CASRYGTVSYTF. DNA of the CDR3: TGTGCCAGCAGATATGGGACAGTCAGCTACACCTTC.

This clonotype was recorded at least ten times. This sequence joins TRBV6-1 and TRBJ1-2, with D unclear. CDR3 length equals 14 residues. V was shortened by 1 base and J by 6 bases, with 12 bases between the two germline ends. Germline V lookup: CDR1 MNHNS, CDR2 SASEGT. The CDR3 region has the DNA TGTGCCAGCAGTGAAGGGAAGCCCCAGGATGGCTACACCTTC. Protein product: CASSEGKPQDGYTF.

This chain uses TRBV7-9 with TRBJ2-1; 11 bases are shared with TRBD2. The J segment lost 10 bases and the V segment lost 0 bases, leaving 2 bases of the junction unmatched. The CDR3 sequence is 14 residues long. CDR1 is SEHNR and CDR2 is FQNEAQ in the germline V gene (reference sequence). As DNA, the CDR3 is TGTGCCAGCAGCTTAGCACTAGCGGGGGCGGAGCAGTTCTTC. Translating gives CASSLALAGAEQFF.

This clonotype was observed a handful of times. The chain recombines TRBV6-5 with TRBJ2-2; D may correspond to TRBD1 or TRBD2 (5 bases each). Trimming shortened V by 0 bases and J by 0 bases, and 8 bases separated the two germline ends. CDR3 length: 16 residues. CDR1 and CDR2 (germline): MNHEY, SVGAGI. Written as DNA, the CDR3 is TGTGCCAGCAGTTACTCTAGGGACCCGAACACCGGGGAGCTGTTTTTT. As protein: CASSYSRDPNTGELFF.

The table lists this clonotype with a few counts. The rearrangement links TRBV19 to TRBJ2-3; TRBD1 matches 9 bases. Germline lookup yields CDR1 LNHDA and CDR2 SQIVND (reference sequence). After removal of 0 bases from V and 6 bases from J, the junction contained 7 bases not matched to a gene. The CDR3 is 16 amino acids. The CDR3 nucleotides read TGTGCCAGTAGTATAGAGGGACAGGGAGCTCTGGATACGCAGTATTTT. Amino acids: CASSIEGQGALDTQYF.

This chain joins TRBV9 and TRBJ1-3; D not certain. The germline V gene encodes CDR1 SGDLS and CDR2 YYNGEE. Trimming shortened V by 0 bases and J by 4 bases, and 5 bases separated the two germline ends. The CDR3 contains 13 residues. The CDR3 reads CASSVGHGNTIYF. CDR3 coding DNA: TGTGCCAGCAGCGTAGGTCACGGAAACACCATATATTTT.

This clonotype came up a few times. The V call is TRBV4-1, the J call TRBJ2-1; no clear D. V was trimmed by 0 bases and J by 4 bases, leaving 16 bases between them. Germline CDR1 and CDR2: MGHRA and YSYEKL. CDR3 size: 17 residues. The CDR3 region is CASSQDQFLTFYNEQFF. The CDR3 bases are TGCGCCAGCAGCCAAGACCAATTCCTGACATTTTACAATGAGCAGTTCTTC.

The J gene is TRBJ2-4, the V gene TRBV27; 11 bases agree with TRBD1. Unmatched junction bases numbered 5, after V lost 6 bases and J lost 7 bases. Germline V lookup: CDR1 MNHEY, CDR2 SMNVEV (reference sequence). CDR3 length: 14 amino acids. CDR3 in DNA: TGTGCCAGCAGGGCGGACAGGGGGCGGAACATTCAGTACTTC. Amino acid sequence: CASRADRGRNIQYF.

Points on this clonotype: A much bigger clone sits one base away, suggesting this may be a read error. The chain combines TRBV2 with TRBJ1-1, with 9 nucleotides matching TRBD1. The germline gives CDR1 SNHLY, CDR2 FYNNEI. The CDR3 has 12 amino acids. V was pared by 6 bases and J by 7 bases, with 3 bases of the junction left unmatched. The CDR3 sequence: CASRNRGLEAFF. The CDR3 DNA reads TGTGCCAGCAGGAACAGGGGGCTTGAAGCTTTCTTT.

The sample holds a few counts of this clonotype. The chain recombines TRBV6-1 with TRBJ2-3; D perhaps matches TRBD2 (5 bases). Germline V CDR1 and CDR2: MNHNS, SASEGT. The CDR3 loop spans 16 amino acids. V was trimmed by 1 base and J by 4 bases, leaving 15 bases between them. CDR3 in DNA: TGTGCCAGCAGTGAAGAAGGGAGAGTTGTTCCAGATACGCAGTATTTT. It codes for CASSEEGRVVPDTQYF.